Each of the 9 T cell receptor beta chains below was sequenced from the same sample in a study of T cells in Graves' hyperthyroidism and ophthalmopathy. The source material, RNA transcripts, was used to amplify TCR beta CDR3 regions. A first-round RT-PCR of the TCR CDR3 used the HTBI primer set. One entry per CDR3 protein results from TCRdb running MiXCR on the multiplex PCR reads. This sample has 450,000 to 700,000 distinct CDR3 sequences; about 43% occur once, and the top ten carry about 20%. Sample: peripheral blood or thyroid tissue (not recorded which). The receptors stem from an adult woman with Graves' disease, either hyperthyroidism or ophthalmopathy (not recorded which).

This clonotype was counted many times. The CDR3 region has the DNA TGTGCCAGTAGTATGGGATCAGGTTCGAGGCATGGCTACACCTTC. This sequence encodes CASSMGSGSRHGYTF. V gene TRBV19 combines with J gene TRBJ1-2; no definite D call. This CDR3 has 15 residues. V lost 3 bases, J lost 6 bases, and 17 bases lay in between. CDR1 is LNHDA, CDR2 SQIVND, per germline (reference sequence).

This clonotype was seen ten or more times. This rearrangement joins TRBV12-3 or TRBV12-4 to TRBJ2-7; D is unresolved. This CDR3 is built from 14 residues. V was shortened by 4 bases and J by 2 bases, with 12 bases between the two germline ends. DNA of the CDR3: TGTGCCAGCAGTTCTGGGCCATACCCCTACGAGCAGTACTTC. As protein: CASSSGPYPYEQYF.

At least ten counts were recorded for this clonotype. V is TRBV20-1 and J is TRBJ2-7, with 11 bases fitting TRBD2. The V gene end was trimmed by 6 bases and the J gene end by 7 bases; junction bases not matched to a gene: 11. Germline V CDR1 and CDR2: DFQATT, SNEGSKA (reference sequence). The CDR3 is made up of 14 amino acids. The CDR3 sequence is CSATGTSGEGEQYF. CDR3 DNA sequence: TGCAGTGCCACCGGGACTAGCGGTGAAGGAGAGCAGTACTTC.

In the case of this clonotype: The conserved closing phenylalanine or tryptophan is absent in this CDR3, likely reflecting a read error. The chain employs TRBV14 and TRBJ1-1; D is perhaps TRBD1 (6 bases). The CDR3 is 12 amino acids. V lost 5 bases and J 7 bases, leaving 11 bases between the germline ends. Germline V CDR1 and CDR2: SGHDN, FVKESK. The CDR3 loop reads CASSSSGVEAFL. CDR3 sequence (DNA): TGTGCCAGCAGCAGCTCAGGGGTTGAAGCTTTCCTT.

Points on this clonotype: Mismatch with germline at one junction end may stem from a read error. The CDR3 reads CACSAGLPQETQYF. DNA of the CDR3: TGTGCCTGCAGTGCTGGACTCCCTCAAGAGACCCAGTACTTC. The V gene is TRBV25-1, the J gene TRBJ2-5; D is perhaps TRBD2 (5 bases). CDR3 length: 14 amino acids. Germline CDR1 MGHDK, CDR2 SYGVNS.

The sample holds many counts of this clonotype. The chain uses TRBV27 and TRBJ2-5, with 9 bases matching TRBD2. This CDR3 has 14 residues. Germline V gives CDR1 MNHEY, CDR2 SMNVEV (reference sequence). J was trimmed by 5 bases and V by 5 bases; bases with no gene match: 6. Here the CDR3 DNA reads TGTGCCAGCAGTCGAACTAGCGGGTGGGAGACCCAGTACTTC. It encodes CASSRTSGWETQYF.

This clonotype was counted many times. V is TRBV29-1 and J is TRBJ1-2; D is unresolved. The CDR3 spans 11 residues. V shed 6 bases and J shed 3 bases, with 8 bases lying between them. The germline gives CDR1 SQVTM, CDR2 ANQGSEA. For the CDR3, the DNA is TGCAGCGTCGAAAGGTACTATGGCTACACCTTC. This encodes CSVERYYGYTF.

This clonotype showed up many times. V usage is TRBV4-1 and J usage is TRBJ2-7; no firm D call. From germline, CDR1 is MGHRA and CDR2 YSYEKL. V lost 0 bases and J 2 bases, leaving 2 bases between the germline ends. The CDR3 spans 12 residues. CDR3: CASSQDTYEQYF. In DNA form, the CDR3 reads TGCGCCAGCAGCCAAGATACCTACGAGCAGTACTTC.

The V call is TRBV11-2, the J call TRBJ2-7, with D perhaps matching TRBD1 or TRBD2 (5 bases each). Germline CDR1 reads SGHAT; CDR2 reads FQNNGV. CDR3 length: 14 residues. Trimming cost V 2 bases and J 2 bases, with 10 bases left between them. The CDR3 sequence: CASSLWGNTYEQYF. In DNA form, the CDR3 reads TGTGCCAGCAGCTTATGGGGGAATACCTACGAGCAGTACTTC.